The entry below gives a single T cell receptor (beta chain) sequence along with its context. These data come from a study of blood T cell repertoires in COVID-19. Across the whole study: Samples of COVID-19 (acute and convalescent) were obtained from the United States, Italy and Spain.

The CDR3 has 17 residues. Germline V gene data show CDR1 as KGHSH and CDR2 as LQKENI. With 5 bases removed from V and 1 base from J, the gap between germline ends came to 20 bases. Authors' processing steps: From reference gene primer amplification, estimates of nucleated cell counts were derived. Libraries were prepared by immunoSEQ multiplex PCR; TCRdb keeps only in-frame clonotypes and omits some of them. V and J calls and clone size are those listed in that table; D and trimming were worked out from the DNA. The sample carries about 250,000 clones, over 70% recorded once. V is TRBV18 and J is TRBJ1-2, with TRBD1 as a possible D gene (5 bases). The receptor was isolated from a woman older than 75 with acute or convalescent COVID-19. The sequencing sample was made of peripheral blood. The CDR3 loop is CASSSTAGQLINYGYTF. The CDR3 DNA reads TGTGCCAGCTCATCGACAGCCGGACAACTCATTAACTATGGCTACACCTTC.